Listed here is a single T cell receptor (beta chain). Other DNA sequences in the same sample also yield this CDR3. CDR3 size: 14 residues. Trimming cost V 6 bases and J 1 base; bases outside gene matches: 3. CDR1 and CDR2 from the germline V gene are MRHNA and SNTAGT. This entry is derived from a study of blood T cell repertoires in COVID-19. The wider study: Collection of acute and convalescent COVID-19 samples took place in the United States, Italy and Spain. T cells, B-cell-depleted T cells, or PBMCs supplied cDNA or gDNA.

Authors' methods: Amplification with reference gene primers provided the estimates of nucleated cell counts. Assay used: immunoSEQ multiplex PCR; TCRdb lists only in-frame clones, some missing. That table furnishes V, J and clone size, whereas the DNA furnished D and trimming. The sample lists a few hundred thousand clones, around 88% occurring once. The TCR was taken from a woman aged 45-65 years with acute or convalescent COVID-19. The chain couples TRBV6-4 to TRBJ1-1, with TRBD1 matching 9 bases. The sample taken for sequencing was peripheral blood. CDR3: CASSLGQGNTEAFF. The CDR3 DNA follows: TGTGCCAGCAGCCTGGGACAGGGGAACACTGAAGCTTTCTTT.